What follows is one T cell receptor (beta chain) and its context. Trimming at V came to 4 bases and at J to 0 bases, leaving 2 bases not matched to a gene. Germline V gene sequence: CDR1 SGHTA, CDR2 FQGNSA. The CDR3 runs to 14 residues. In the authors' workflow: It was from reference gene primer amplification that nucleated cell counts were estimated. The method was immunoSEQ multiplex PCR; TCRdb's version includes in-frame clones alone and lacks a portion of them. V, J and clone size reflect that table, while D and trimming were determined from the DNA. The sample includes about 310,000 clones, around 87% of them seen just once. This sample is drawn from a study of blood T cell repertoires in COVID-19. As for the study in general: From T cells, B-cell-depleted T cells, or PBMCs came the material, which was cDNA or gDNA.

The source of this sequence is a woman aged 50 to 65 who had recovered from COVID-19. The J gene is TRBJ2-7, the V gene TRBV7-2; 8 bases fit TRBD1. Sequencing input: peripheral blood. This CDR3 is CASSWDRSSYEQYF. CDR3 sequence (DNA): TGTGCCAGCAGCTGGGACAGGAGCTCCTACGAGCAGTACTTC.